This TCR beta chain was documented in a study of T cells in Graves' hyperthyroidism and ophthalmopathy. Study-wide results and caveats: Ophthalmopathy onset followed model prediction by a median around 6.9 months.

The TCR beta CDR3 regions underwent amplification using RNA transcripts as the source. In the first-round RT-PCR of the TCR CDR3, the HTBI primer set was used. MiXCR, applied by TCRdb to the multiplex PCR reads, yields one record per CDR3 protein. The table has over 250,000 distinct CDR3 sequences, under 30% seen once. This clonotype was observed many times. Antigen unknown. The source is a middle-aged man with Graves' hyperthyroidism that later progressed to Graves' ophthalmopathy. The sequenced material came from blood.

CDR3 bases: TGTGCCAGCAGTTTTGGACAGTCCCTTTTCTACGAGCAGTACTTC. Translation gives CASSFGQSLFYEQYF. This sequence joins TRBV3-1 and TRBJ2-7, with a tentative D call TRBD1 (6 bases). The ends were cut back, 6 bases at V and 3 bases at J, with 18 bases in the middle. This CDR3 is 15 amino acids long. Germline V lookup: CDR1 LGHDT, CDR2 YNNKEL (reference sequence).